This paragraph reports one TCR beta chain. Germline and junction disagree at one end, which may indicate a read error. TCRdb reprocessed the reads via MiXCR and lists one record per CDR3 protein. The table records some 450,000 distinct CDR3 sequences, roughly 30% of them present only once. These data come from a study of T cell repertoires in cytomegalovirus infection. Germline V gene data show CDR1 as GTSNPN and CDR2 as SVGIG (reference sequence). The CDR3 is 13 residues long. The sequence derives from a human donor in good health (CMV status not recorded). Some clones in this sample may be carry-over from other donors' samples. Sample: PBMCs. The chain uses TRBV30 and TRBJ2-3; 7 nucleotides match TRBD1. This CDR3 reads CARKTGSDTEALF. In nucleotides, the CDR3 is TGTGCCCGAAAGACAGGGTCAGACACTGAAGCTTTATTT. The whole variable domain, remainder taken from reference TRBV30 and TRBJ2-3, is SQTIHQWPATLVQPVGSPLSLECTVEGTSNPNLYWYRQAAGRGLQLLFYSVGIGQISSEVPQNLSASRPQDRQFILSSKKLLLSDSGFYLCARKTGSDTEALFGPGTRLTVL.